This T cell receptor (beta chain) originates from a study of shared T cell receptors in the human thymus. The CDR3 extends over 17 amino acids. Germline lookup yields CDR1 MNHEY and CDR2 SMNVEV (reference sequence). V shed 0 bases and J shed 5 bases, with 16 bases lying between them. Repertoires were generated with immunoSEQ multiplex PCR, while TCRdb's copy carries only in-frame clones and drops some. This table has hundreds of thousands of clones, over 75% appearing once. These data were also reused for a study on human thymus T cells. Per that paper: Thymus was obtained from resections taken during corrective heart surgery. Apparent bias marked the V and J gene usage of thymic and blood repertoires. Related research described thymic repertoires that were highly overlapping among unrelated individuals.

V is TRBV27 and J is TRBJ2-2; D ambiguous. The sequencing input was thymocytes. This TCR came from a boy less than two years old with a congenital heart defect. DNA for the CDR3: TGTGCCAGCAGTTTATCTCCAGGCAGGTTTCGGACCGGGGAGCTGTTTTTT. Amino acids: CASSLSPGRFRTGELFF.